Listed below are T cell receptor beta chains from one sample, sequenced in a study of Ad26.COV2.S vaccination and SARS-CoV-2 variants. TCRdb's copy holds only in-frame clones and misses some; the assay was immunoSEQ multiplex PCR. The data show fewer than 900,000 clones, about 89% seen once. This sample comprised peripheral blood, obtained in a trial of Ad26.COV2.S vaccine versus placebo. The origin of the receptors is a person between 18 and 65 years old who received the Ad26.COV2.S COVID-19 vaccine or a placebo. The CDR3 runs from the conserved cysteine through the conserved F or W. D genes are given only for firm matches. Size is stated for part of the rows, as once, few or many counts, or as a class when the clone is expanded.

size	V	D	length	J	DNA	CDR3
-	TRBV6-5	TRBD1	14	TRBJ2-7	TGTGCCAGCAGCAAATTGGGACAGCCCTACGAGCAGTACTTC	CASSKLGQPYEQYF
-	TRBV18	TRBD1	15	TRBJ2-7	TGTGCCAGCTCATCCGGGACAGGGGGAAAGTACGAGCAGTACTTC	CASSSGTGGKYEQYF
-	TRBV10-3	-	15	TRBJ2-2	TGTGCCATCAGTGATCATGGGGTAGGGACCGGGGAGCTGTTTTTT	CAISDHGVGTGELFF
-	TRBV10-3	-	14	TRBJ2-3	TGTGCCATCAGTAGAACGGGAGCGACAGATACGCAGTATTTT	CAISRTGATDTQYF
-	TRBV24-1	TRBD1	17	TRBJ1-6	TGTGCCACCAGTGCCAACCCCCCTGGGACAGACAATTCACCCCTCCACTTT	CATSANPPGTDNSPLHF
-	TRBV4-3	TRBD1	14	TRBJ1-2	TGCGCCAGCAGCCCTAAAAAAGGGGGCAGTGGCTACACCTTC	CASSPKKGGSGYTF
-	TRBV15	-	14	TRBJ1-2	TGTGCCACCAGCAGGTACCCCCCGGCGGGAGGCTACACCTTC	CATSRYPPAGGYTF
once	TRBV19	-	17	TRBJ2-6	TGTGCCAGTAGCGTACAGGGCCCAACCTCTGGGGCCAACGTCCTGACTTTC	CASSVQGPTSGANVLTF
-	TRBV5-4	-	15	TRBJ2-1	TGTGCCAGCAGCGCCAACAGGGACCTCCACAATGAGCAGTTCTTC	CASSANRDLHNEQFF
-	TRBV5-6	TRBD1	17	TRBJ1-3	TGTGCCAGCAGCTTGTTAATAGGGACAGGGGCTGGAAACACCATATATTTT	CASSLLIGTGAGNTIYF
-	TRBV6-5	-	15	TRBJ1-2	TGTGCCAGTAAATATAAAGGCGAGACCTCCTATGGCTACACCTTC	CASKYKGETSYGYTF
-	TRBV11-2	-	14	TRBJ2-5	TGTGCCAGCAGCTTAGTACTAGCTCGGGAGACCCAGTACTTC	CASSLVLARETQYF
-	TRBV18	TRBD1	13	TRBJ1-1	TGTGCCAGCTCAGAGGACAGGGACGGACAAGCTTTCTTT	CASSEDRDGQAFF
-	TRBV3-1/TRBV3-2	TRBD1	13	TRBJ1-2	TGTGCCAGCAGCCAATATAACAGGGGAGGCTACACCTTC	CASSQYNRGGYTF
-	TRBV6-1	TRBD1	16	TRBJ1-5	TGTGCCAGCAGTGAAGTCAGGGGGCGGGGAGTGCAGCCCCAGCATTTT	CASSEVRGRGVQPQHF
-	TRBV27	TRBD2	15	TRBJ2-1	TGTGCCAGCAGTCTCCGGACTAGCGGGACCAATGAGCAGTTCTTC	CASSLRTSGTNEQFF
-	TRBV27	TRBD1	15	TRBJ1-5	TGTGCCAGCAGTCCACAGGGGGCAGGCAATCAGCCCCAGCATTTT	CASSPQGAGNQPQHF
-	TRBV5-4	-	18	TRBJ2-1	TGTGCCAGCAGCCGACCGGGCCAGCGGGACACCCTGCACAATGAGCAGTTCTTC	CASSRPGQRDTLHNEQFF
-	TRBV19	-	13	TRBJ2-2	TGTGCCAGTAGCCAGCCGGACACCGGGGAGCTGTTTTTT	CASSQPDTGELFF
-	TRBV10-3	-	14	TRBJ1-2	TGTGCCATCAGTGGACCCTTAGCTGCCCGCGGCTACACCTTC	CAISGPLAARGYTF
-	TRBV6-5	-	14	TRBJ2-3	TGTGCCAGCAGCCGGGACAAAAGCACAGATACGCAGTATTTT	CASSRDKSTDTQYF
-	TRBV27	-	13	TRBJ1-4	TGTGCCAGCAGTTGGGGGCTTAATGAAAAACTGTTTTTT	CASSWGLNEKLFF
-	TRBV6-5	-	15	TRBJ1-2	TGTGCCAGCAGTTACACGGGGCAGCCTAACTATGGCTACACCTTC	CASSYTGQPNYGYTF
-	TRBV11-2	-	15	TRBJ2-7	TGTGCCAGCAGCTTAGAATTAGCCGCTTCGGCCGAGCAGTACTTC	CASSLELAASAEQYF
-	TRBV6-5	TRBD2	14	TRBJ2-5	TGTGCCAGCACGATCACTAGCGGGGGAGAGACCCAGTACTTC	CASTITSGGETQYF
-	TRBV5-4	-	14	TRBJ2-7	TGTGCCAGCAGCTCCGGACTACTGACCTACGAGCAGTACTTC	CASSSGLLTYEQYF
-	TRBV7-2	-	15	TRBJ1-2	TGTGCCAGCAGCTTAGAGCCCGCAGGGAACTATGGCTACACCTTC	CASSLEPAGNYGYTF
-	TRBV6-2/TRBV6-3	TRBD2	15	TRBJ2-2	TGTGCCAGCAGTCATTCGACTAGCAATACGGGGGAGCTGTTTTTT	CASSHSTSNTGELFF
-	TRBV19	-	13	TRBJ2-1	TGTGCCAGTAGTATCGGTAGCGTCGGTGAGCAGTTCTTC	CASSIGSVGEQFF
-	TRBV19	TRBD1	13	TRBJ2-1	TGTGCCAGTAGCAGTACAGGGGGCAATGAGCAGTTCTTC	CASSSTGGNEQFF
-	TRBV6-5	TRBD1	14	TRBJ1-1	TGTGCCAGCAGTTACTCGACAGGGTCGGCTGAAGCTTTCTTT	CASSYSTGSAEAFF
-	TRBV11-1	-	13	TRBJ1-4	TGTGCCAGCAGCTTGGAAGAGAATGAAAAACTGTTTTTT	CASSLEENEKLFF
-	TRBV10-1	-	12	TRBJ2-7	TGCGCCAGCAGTGACCTCAGCTACGAGCAGTACTTC	CASSDLSYEQYF
once	TRBV7-2	TRBD1	16	TRBJ1-2	TGTGCCAGCAGCACGGACAGGGGACCACCTAACTATGGCTACACCTTC	CASSTDRGPPNYGYTF
-	TRBV4-3	TRBD1	15	TRBJ2-3	TGCGCCAGCAGCCAGAGGACAGGAGCCTCGGATACGCAGTATTTT	CASSQRTGASDTQYF
few	TRBV2	-	11	TRBJ2-7	TGTGCCAGCAGTGCAGGGTACGAGCAGTACTTC	CASSAGYEQYF